Shown below are 26 T cell receptor beta chains from a single sample sequenced in a study of blood T cell repertoires in COVID-19. Using immunoSEQ multiplex PCR, the repertoire was profiled, and TCRdb retains in-frame clones only, with some absent. The sample has some 370,000 clones; about 89% are singletons. The sample taken for sequencing was peripheral blood. These receptors were obtained from a man aged 35 to 55 with acute or convalescent COVID-19.

This chain links TRBV6-5 with TRBJ1-2, with a tentative D call TRBD1 (6 bases). V gave up 5 bases and J gave up 1 base, with 14 bases separating them. The CDR3 covers 15 residues. From germline, CDR1 is MNHEY and CDR2 SVGAGI. The CDR3 is CASSPIRTVNYGYTF. DNA for the CDR3: TGTGCCAGCAGTCCCATTAGGACAGTTAACTATGGCTACACCTTC.

V and J are TRBV19 and TRBJ1-4, with D unresolved. CDR3 length equals 15 residues. V lost 0 bases and J 7 bases, leaving 12 bases between the germline ends. Germline V gene lookup returns CDR1 LNHDA and CDR2 SQIVND (reference sequence). The CDR3 here is CASSIDPGMGEKLFF. CDR3 sequence (DNA): TGTGCCAGTAGTATAGATCCCGGGATGGGTGAAAAACTGTTTTTT.

V usage is TRBV5-1 and J usage is TRBJ1-1; D remains ambiguous. The germline CDR1 and CDR2 sequences are SGHRS and YFSETQ. The CDR3 sequence is 14 residues long. V lost 3 bases and J lost 2, with 11 bases in between. The CDR3 protein is CASSSRVANTEAFF. CDR3 nucleotide sequence: TGCGCCAGCAGCTCGAGGGTAGCTAACACTGAAGCTTTCTTT.

The chain recombines TRBV28 with TRBJ1-1; no firm D call. CDR3 length: 15 residues. CDR1 MDHEN and CDR2 SYDVKM come from the germline V gene. Trimming took off 3 bases at V and 3 bases at J, with 14 bases between the two ends. The chain's CDR3 is CASSFPAGWDTEAFF. The DNA for the CDR3 is TGTGCCAGCAGTTTCCCCGCGGGCTGGGACACTGAAGCTTTCTTT. The complete variable domain, with remaining parts taken from reference TRBV28 and TRBJ1-1, reads DVKVTQSSRYLVKRTGEKVFLECVQDMDHENMFWYRQDPGLGLRLIYFSYDVKMKEKGDIPEGYSVSREKKERFSLILESASTNQTSMYLCASSFPAGWDTEAFFGQGTRLTVV.

This clone was detected only once. Other DNA sequences of this sample code for an identical CDR3. This chain connects TRBV28 to TRBJ2-7; 9 nucleotides match TRBD1. The CDR3 contains 14 residues. V was pared by 6 bases and J by 2 bases, with 5 bases of the junction left unmatched. The germline CDR1 and CDR2 sequences are MDHEN and SYDVKM. The CDR3 here is CASRWGQGPYEQYF. DNA for the CDR3: TGTGCCAGCAGATGGGGACAGGGCCCCTACGAGCAGTACTTC.

This chain joins TRBV9 and TRBJ2-5, with 14 bases matching TRBD2. This CDR3 is built from 17 residues. Per germline, CDR1 SGDLS and CDR2 YYNGEE. J lost 4 bases, V lost 4 bases, and 9 bases had no gene match. CDR3 protein: CASSSGTSGGFGETQYF. In DNA form, the CDR3 reads TGTGCCAGCAGCTCCGGGACTAGCGGGGGATTCGGAGAGACCCAGTACTTC.

The chain joins TRBV11-2 to TRBJ2-7; D possibly corresponds to TRBD2 (5 bases). The V end was cut by 3 bases, the J end by 2 bases, with 14 bases between. The CDR3 is 15 amino acids. Germline V lookup: CDR1 SGHAT, CDR2 FQNNGV. DNA of the CDR3: TGTGCCAGCAGCTTCCCCGGACTTGGGGCCTACGAGCAGTACTTC. This translates into CASSFPGLGAYEQYF.

The chain carries TRBV5-1 and TRBJ2-6; D unclear. This CDR3 has 16 amino acids. Germline-derived CDR1 and CDR2 are SGHRS and YFSETQ. V gave up 0 bases and J gave up 0 bases, with 7 bases separating them. The CDR3 region is CASSLGFSSGANVLTF. CDR3 DNA sequence: TGCGCCAGCAGCTTGGGGTTTAGCTCTGGGGCCAACGTCCTGACTTTC. Variable domain in full (rest from reference TRBV5-1 and TRBJ2-6): KAGVTQTPRYLIKTRGQQVTLSCSPISGHRSVSWYQQTPGQGLQFLFEYFSETQRNKGNFPGRFSGRQFSNSRSEMNVSTLELGDSALYLCASSLGFSSGANVLTFGAGSRLTVL.

The rearrangement links TRBV20-1 to TRBJ2-5; maybe TRBD1 (5 bases). CDR3 length: 16 residues. Trimming pared 3 bases from V and 7 bases from J, leaving 24 bases between. Looked up from germline, CDR1 is DFQATT and CDR2 is SNEGSKA (reference sequence). The CDR3 nucleotides read TGCAGTGCTAGTCCCTGGGGCGGCGTGCAAGATGCGACCCAGTACTTC. Its protein is CSASPWGGVQDATQYF.

A few counts support this clone. The chain couples TRBV7-2 to TRBJ2-1, with TRBD2 identical over 15 bases. V lost 5 bases and J lost 8; bases outside the gene matches: 7. CDR1 SGHTA and CDR2 FQGNSA come from the germline V gene. There are 16 residues in the CDR3. CDR3 coding DNA: TGTGCCAGCAGCCGGACTAGCGGGGGGGCCCCCCATGAGCAGTTCTTC. It is translated as CASSRTSGGAPHEQFF.

The chain has TRBV19 and TRBJ2-7; 7 bases align to TRBD2. The CDR3 is made up of 15 amino acids. CDR1 LNHDA and CDR2 SQIVND come from the germline V gene (reference sequence). The V segment lost 5 bases and the J segment 3 bases; nucleotides outside the gene matches: 10. The CDR3 protein is CASSSQPGGIYEQYF. The CDR3 DNA follows: TGTGCCAGTAGTTCCCAGCCGGGAGGAATCTACGAGCAGTACTTC.

The chain carries TRBV3-1 (or the pseudogene TRBV3-2) and TRBJ2-7; D gene ambiguous. The CDR3 extends over 16 amino acids. With 3 bases removed from V and 4 bases from J, the gap between germline ends came to 19 bases. CDR1 is LGHDT, CDR2 YNNKEL, per germline (reference sequence). DNA of the CDR3: TGTGCCAGCAGCCAGAACTTAGTGGAGTCGCGATACGAGCAGTACTTC. This translates into CASSQNLVESRYEQYF.

The CDR3, as DNA: TGTGCCAGCAGTACCGCGCGGGAAAAACTGTTTTTT. The encoded protein is CASSTAREKLFF. The gene calls are TRBV7-9 and TRBJ1-4; the D is unclear. Deletions cut 6 bases from V and 8 bases from J, with 10 bases between. The CDR3 consists of 12 residues. Germline V CDR1 and CDR2: SEHNR, FQNEAQ (reference sequence).

V is TRBV19 and J is TRBJ1-1; 7 bases match TRBD1. This CDR3 comprises 12 residues. Germline CDR1 reads LNHDA; CDR2 reads SQIVND (reference sequence). Germline trimming cut 10 bases from V and 8 bases from J; bases unmatched to any gene: 10. CDR3 DNA sequence: TGTGCCATCGGGGTGAGGGGGCGCGAAGCTTTCTTT. It codes for CAIGVRGREAFF. The variable domain in full, completed from reference TRBV19 and TRBJ1-1, reads DGGITQSPKYLFRKEGQNVTLSCEQNLNHDAMYWYRQDPGQGLRLIYYSQIVNDFQKGDIAEGYSVSREKKESFPLTVTSAQKNPTAFYLCAIGVRGREAFFGQGTRLTVV.

The V gene is TRBV2, the J gene TRBJ2-7; 10 nucleotides line up with TRBD1. Germline lookup yields CDR1 SNHLY and CDR2 FYNNEI. The junction had 7 bases not matched to a gene; V was cut back by 8 bases and J by 3 bases. CDR3 length equals 14 residues. CDR3 sequence reads: CASLGQGKYYEQYF. In DNA form, the CDR3 reads TGTGCCAGCTTGGGACAGGGGAAATACTACGAGCAGTACTTC.

The rearrangement uses TRBV7-2 and TRBJ2-7, with TRBD2 as a possible D gene (7 bases). CDR1 SGHTA and CDR2 FQGNSA come from the germline V gene. The germline V and J ends were trimmed by 4 bases and 4 bases, with 23 bases remaining between them. The CDR3 has 17 amino acids. CDR3 DNA sequence: TGTGCCAGCAGCTCGCGCCGCGGGGGACACACCCTTTACGAGCAGTACTTC. Protein sequence: CASSSRRGGHTLYEQYF.

This chain connects TRBV19 to TRBJ1-2, with D maybe TRBD1 (6 bases). This CDR3 is built from 14 residues. The V and J ends lost 5 bases and 4 bases respectively, with 14 bases between them. The germline V gene encodes CDR1 LNHDA and CDR2 SQIVND (reference sequence). This CDR3 reads CASSYQTRGYGYTF. The DNA for the CDR3 is TGTGCCAGTAGTTACCAGACCAGGGGCTATGGCTACACCTTC.

CDR3 bases: TGTGCCAGCACCCCAAAAGCGGGGAGCACAGATACGCAGTATTTT. Amino acids: CASTPKAGSTDTQYF. This rearrangement joins TRBV4-2 to TRBJ2-3; 7 nucleotides line up with TRBD2. CDR1 and CDR2 (germline): LGHNA, YNFKEQ. V dropped 7 bases and J dropped 0; count of bases not matched to a gene: 7. This CDR3 is built from 15 residues.

V and J are TRBV29-1 and TRBJ1-2; 8 positions match TRBD1. V shed 7 bases, J shed 7 bases, and the junction held 11 bases outside the gene matches. This CDR3 is 13 amino acids long. CDR1 and CDR2 (germline): SQVTM, ANQGSEA. This CDR3 is CSAMDRASGGYTF. The CDR3 DNA is TGCAGCGCTATGGACAGGGCTTCGGGTGGCTACACCTTC.

The chain carries TRBV12-3 or TRBV12-4 and TRBJ2-2, with D uncertain. Trimming left V 3 bases short and J 5 bases short, with 4 bases between. CDR3 length: 12 amino acids. Written as DNA, the CDR3 is TGTGCCAGCAGTTTCGTTACCGGGGAGCTGTTTTTT. Its translation: CASSFVTGELFF.

The chain recombines TRBV7-9 with TRBJ1-1, with D hard to call. This CDR3 region has 12 residues. Trimming pared 1 base from V and 9 bases from J, leaving 9 bases between. Germline CDR1 and CDR2: SEHNR and FQNEAQ (reference sequence). CDR3 region: CASSLDNHKAFF. The CDR3, as DNA: TGTGCCAGCAGCTTAGACAACCACAAAGCTTTCTTT.

This chain uses TRBV7-6 with TRBJ2-1, with D tentatively TRBD1 (5 bases). This CDR3 region has 14 residues. The germline V gene has CDR1 SGHVS and CDR2 FNYEAQ. The V and J ends lost 0 bases and 10 bases respectively, with 13 bases between them. CDR3 bases: TGTGCCAGCAGCTTAGCAGTTGGGGCATGGGAGCAGTTCTTC. Translating gives CASSLAVGAWEQFF.

The chain employs TRBV4-1 and TRBJ2-7; maybe TRBD2 (5 bases). There are 16 residues in the CDR3. Germline V lookup: CDR1 MGHRA, CDR2 YSYEKL. The ends were cut back, 3 bases at V and 3 bases at J, with 18 bases in the middle. CDR3 protein: CASSHPGHRLYYEQYF. The CDR3 DNA is TGCGCCAGCAGCCACCCCGGGCACAGACTATACTACGAGCAGTACTTC.

The CDR3 DNA is TGTGCCAGCAGTACCGGGACTAGCGGTTATTCCTACGAGCAGTACTTC. Encoded protein: CASSTGTSGYSYEQYF. The rearrangement links TRBV27 to TRBJ2-7, with 11 bases identical to TRBD2. The CDR3 runs 16 residues. The germline gives CDR1 MNHEY, CDR2 SMNVEV (reference sequence). The J segment lost 1 base and the V segment lost 5 bases, leaving 7 bases of the junction unmatched.

This clone was counted between two and nine times. The gene calls are TRBV2 and TRBJ2-7; the D gene is possibly TRBD1 (6 bases). This CDR3 is built from 14 residues. The V gene lost 6 bases and the J gene lost 3 bases, with 15 bases spanning the gap. The germline V gene has CDR1 SNHLY and CDR2 FYNNEI. CDR3 amino acids: CASSRGQKYYEQYF. For the CDR3, the DNA is TGTGCCAGCAGCCGAGGACAGAAATACTACGAGCAGTACTTC.

This clone was counted a single time. The rearrangement links TRBV28 to TRBJ1-6, with D perhaps matching TRBD1 (6 bases). Per the germline V gene, CDR1 is MDHEN and CDR2 is SYDVKM. Trimming stripped 1 base from V and 5 bases from J, with 12 bases between. This CDR3 spans 16 amino acids. The CDR3 DNA reads TGTGCCAGCAGTTTATCCCTACCAGGGGATAATTCACCCCTCCACTTT. Its protein is CASSLSLPGDNSPLHF. Full variable domain (remainder filled in from reference TRBV28 and TRBJ1-6): DVKVTQSSRYLVKRTGEKVFLECVQDMDHENMFWYRQDPGLGLRLIYFSYDVKMKEKGDIPEGYSVSREKKERFSLILESASTNQTSMYLCASSLSLPGDNSPLHFGNGTRLTVT.